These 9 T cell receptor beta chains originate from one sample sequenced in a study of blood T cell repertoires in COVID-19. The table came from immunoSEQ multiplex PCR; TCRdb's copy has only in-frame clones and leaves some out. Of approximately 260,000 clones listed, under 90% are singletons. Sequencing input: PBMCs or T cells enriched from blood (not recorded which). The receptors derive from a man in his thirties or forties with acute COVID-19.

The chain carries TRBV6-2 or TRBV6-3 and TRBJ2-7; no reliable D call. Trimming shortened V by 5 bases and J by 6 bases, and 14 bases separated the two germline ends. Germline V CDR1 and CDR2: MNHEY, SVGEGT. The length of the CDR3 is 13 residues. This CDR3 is CASSRAGFSEQYV. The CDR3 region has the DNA TGTGCCAGCAGTAGAGCCGGGTTTAGCGAGCAGTACGTC.

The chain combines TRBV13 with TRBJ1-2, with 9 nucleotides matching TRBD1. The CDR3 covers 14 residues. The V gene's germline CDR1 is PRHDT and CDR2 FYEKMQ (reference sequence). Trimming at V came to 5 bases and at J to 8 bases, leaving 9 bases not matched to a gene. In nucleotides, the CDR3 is TGTGCCAGCAGCATGGGACAGGGATCGGGGGGCTACACCTTC. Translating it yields CASSMGQGSGGYTF.

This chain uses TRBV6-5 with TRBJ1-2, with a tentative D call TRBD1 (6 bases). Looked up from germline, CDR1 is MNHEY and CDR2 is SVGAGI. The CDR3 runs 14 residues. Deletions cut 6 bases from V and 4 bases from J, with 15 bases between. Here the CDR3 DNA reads TGTGCCAGCAGACCTACGACAGGTAGCTATGGCTACACCTTC. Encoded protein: CASRPTTGSYGYTF.

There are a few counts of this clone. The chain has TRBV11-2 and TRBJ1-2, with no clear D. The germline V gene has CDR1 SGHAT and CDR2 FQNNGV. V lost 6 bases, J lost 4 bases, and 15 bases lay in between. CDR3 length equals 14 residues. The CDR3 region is CASRGLGGIYGYTF. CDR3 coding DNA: TGTGCCAGCAGGGGCCTGGGAGGGATCTATGGCTACACCTTC.

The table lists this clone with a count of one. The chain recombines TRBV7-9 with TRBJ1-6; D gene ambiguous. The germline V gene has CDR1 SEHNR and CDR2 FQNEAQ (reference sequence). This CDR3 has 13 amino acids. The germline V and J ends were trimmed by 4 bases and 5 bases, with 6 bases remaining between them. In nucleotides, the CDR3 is TGTGCCAGCAGCTGGACTAATAATTCACCCCTCCACTTT. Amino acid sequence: CASSWTNNSPLHF.

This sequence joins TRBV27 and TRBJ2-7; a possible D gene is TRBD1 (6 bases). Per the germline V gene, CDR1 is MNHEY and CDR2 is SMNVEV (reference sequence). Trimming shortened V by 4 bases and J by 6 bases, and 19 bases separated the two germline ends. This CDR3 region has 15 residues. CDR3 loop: CASSSRGRQVGEQYV. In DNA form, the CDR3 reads TGTGCCAGCAGTTCCCGGGGCCGACAGGTCGGCGAGCAGTACGTC.

CDR3 protein: CASSLAGSTEAFF. The CDR3 region has the DNA TGCGCCAGCAGCTTGGCAGGGTCCACTGAAGCTTTCTTT. V is TRBV5-1 and J is TRBJ1-1, with TRBD1 as a possible D gene (5 bases). V was shortened by 0 bases and J by 4 bases, with 7 bases between the two germline ends. Germline V gives CDR1 SGHRS, CDR2 YFSETQ. The CDR3 runs to 13 residues. Looking up the rest from reference TRBV5-1 and TRBJ1-1 gives the full variable domain: KAGVTQTPRYLIKTRGQQVTLSCSPISGHRSVSWYQQTPGQGLQFLFEYFSETQRNKGNFPGRFSGRQFSNSRSEMNVSTLELGDSALYLCASSLAGSTEAFFGQGTRLTVV.

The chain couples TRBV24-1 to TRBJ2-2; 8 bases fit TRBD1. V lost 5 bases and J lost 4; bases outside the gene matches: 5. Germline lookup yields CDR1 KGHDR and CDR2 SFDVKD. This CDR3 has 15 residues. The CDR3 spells CATSAGGAVTGELFF. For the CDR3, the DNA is TGTGCCACCAGTGCAGGGGGCGCGGTCACCGGGGAGCTGTTTTTT.

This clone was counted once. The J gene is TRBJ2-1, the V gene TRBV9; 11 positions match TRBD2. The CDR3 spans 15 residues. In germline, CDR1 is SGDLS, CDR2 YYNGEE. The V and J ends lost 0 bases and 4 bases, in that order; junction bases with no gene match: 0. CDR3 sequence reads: CASSVGLAGYNEQFF. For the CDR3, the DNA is TGTGCCAGCAGCGTAGGACTAGCGGGATACAATGAGCAGTTCTTC.